This T cell receptor (beta chain) derives from a study of Ad26.COV2.S vaccination and SARS-CoV-2 variants. Generated by immunoSEQ multiplex PCR, the TCRdb table keeps only in-frame clones and is missing some. The sample has over 400,000 clones, 90% seen once. Treatment in this sample: roughly 19 received Ad26.COV2.S at low or high dose, single or two shots; roughly five received placebo; per-sample allocation not given. After the first vaccine or placebo injection, samples were drawn on day 63. Ad26 vector vaccine expressed Wuhan-strain SARS-CoV-2 spike. Trimming took 1 base from V and 5 from J; bases not matched to a gene: 9. The CDR3 consists of 16 residues. CDR1 and CDR2 from the germline V gene are KGHSH and LQKENI.

The sample was peripheral blood, taken in a trial of Ad26.COV2.S vaccine versus placebo. This clonotype was sampled from a person aged 18-65 years who received the Ad26.COV2.S COVID-19 vaccine or a placebo. The chain couples TRBV18 to TRBJ2-7; 9 nucleotides line up with TRBD1. The CDR3 DNA reads as TGTGCCAGCTCACCACGGCCCGGGACAGGGTTCCACGAGCAGTACTTC. Its protein product is CASSPRPGTGFHEQYF.